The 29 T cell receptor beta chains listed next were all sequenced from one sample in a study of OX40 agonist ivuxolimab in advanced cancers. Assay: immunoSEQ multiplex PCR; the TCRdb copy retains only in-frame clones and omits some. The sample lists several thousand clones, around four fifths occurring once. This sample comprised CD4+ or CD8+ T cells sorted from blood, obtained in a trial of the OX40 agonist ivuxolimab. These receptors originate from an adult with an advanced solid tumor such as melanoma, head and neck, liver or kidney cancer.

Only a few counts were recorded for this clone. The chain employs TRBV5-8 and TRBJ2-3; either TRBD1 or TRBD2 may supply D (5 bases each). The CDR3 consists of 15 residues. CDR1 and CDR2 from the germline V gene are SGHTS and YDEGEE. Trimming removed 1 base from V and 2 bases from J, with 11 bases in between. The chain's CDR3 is CASSLPEGYTDTQYF. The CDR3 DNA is TGTGCCAGCAGCTTGCCAGAGGGGTACACAGATACGCAGTATTTT.

CDR3 region: CATSSTISGDAAYGYTF. In DNA, the CDR3 is TGTGCCACCAGCAGCACGATTTCAGGGGACGCTGCTTATGGCTACACCTTC. The chain is built from TRBV15 and TRBJ1-2; D may be TRBD1 (6 bases). The CDR3 has 17 amino acids. V lost 3 bases and J 5 bases, leaving 22 bases between the germline ends. CDR1 LNHNV and CDR2 YYDKDF come from the germline V gene (reference sequence).

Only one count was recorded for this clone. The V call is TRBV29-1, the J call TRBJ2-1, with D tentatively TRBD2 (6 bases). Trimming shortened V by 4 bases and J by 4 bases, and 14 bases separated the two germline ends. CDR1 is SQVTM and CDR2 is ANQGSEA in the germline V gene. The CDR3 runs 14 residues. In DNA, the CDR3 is TGCAGCGTTGTCGACGGGAGCTCTTACAATGAGCAGTTCTTC. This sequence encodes CSVVDGSSYNEQFF.

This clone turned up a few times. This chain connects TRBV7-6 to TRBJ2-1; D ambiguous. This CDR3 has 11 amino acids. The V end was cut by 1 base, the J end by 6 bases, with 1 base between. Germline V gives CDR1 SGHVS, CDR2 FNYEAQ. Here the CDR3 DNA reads TGTGCCAGCAGCTTAGGCAATGAGCAGTTCTTC. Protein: CASSLGNEQFF.

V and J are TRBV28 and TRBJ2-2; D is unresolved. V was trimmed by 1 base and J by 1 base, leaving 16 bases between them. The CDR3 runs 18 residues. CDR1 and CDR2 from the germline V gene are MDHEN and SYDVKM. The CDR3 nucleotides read TGTGCCAGCAGTTTATCGCCAGCTCCTTCCCAGAACACCGGGGAGCTGTTTTTT. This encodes CASSLSPAPSQNTGELFF.

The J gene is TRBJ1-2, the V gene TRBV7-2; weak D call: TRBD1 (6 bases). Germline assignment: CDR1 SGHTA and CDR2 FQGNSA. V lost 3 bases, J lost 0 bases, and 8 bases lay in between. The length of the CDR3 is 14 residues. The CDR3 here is CASSFGGSNYGYTF. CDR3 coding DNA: TGTGCCAGCAGCTTTGGGGGCTCTAACTATGGCTACACCTTC.

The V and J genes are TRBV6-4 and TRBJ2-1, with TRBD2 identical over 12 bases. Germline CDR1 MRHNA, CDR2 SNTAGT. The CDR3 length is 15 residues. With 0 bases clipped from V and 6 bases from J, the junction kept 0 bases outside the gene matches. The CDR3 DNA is TGTGCCAGCAGTGACTCGACTAGCGGGAGCAATGAGCAGTTCTTC. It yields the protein CASSDSTSGSNEQFF.

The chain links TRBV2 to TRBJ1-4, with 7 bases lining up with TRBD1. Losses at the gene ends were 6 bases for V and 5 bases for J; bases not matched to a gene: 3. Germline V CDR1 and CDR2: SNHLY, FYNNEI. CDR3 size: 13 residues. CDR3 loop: CASRDRSNEKLFF. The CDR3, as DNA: TGTGCCAGCAGGGACAGGTCAAATGAAAAACTGTTTTTT.

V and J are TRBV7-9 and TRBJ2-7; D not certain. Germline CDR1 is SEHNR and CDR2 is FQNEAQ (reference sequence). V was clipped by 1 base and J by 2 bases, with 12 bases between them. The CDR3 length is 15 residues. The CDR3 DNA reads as TGTGCCAGCAGCTTAGACACCGTGGAAACCTACGAGCAGTACTTC. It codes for CASSLDTVETYEQYF. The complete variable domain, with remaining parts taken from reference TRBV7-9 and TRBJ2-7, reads DTGVSQNPRHKITKRGQNVTFRCDPISEHNRLYWYRQTLGQGPEFLTYFQNEAQLEKSRLLSDRFSAERPKGSFSTLEIQRTEQGDSAMYLCASSLDTVETYEQYFGPGTRLTVT.

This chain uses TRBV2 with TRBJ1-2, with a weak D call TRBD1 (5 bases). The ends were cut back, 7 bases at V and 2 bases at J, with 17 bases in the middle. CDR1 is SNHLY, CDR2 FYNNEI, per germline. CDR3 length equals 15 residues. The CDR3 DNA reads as TGTGCCAGCACTTTAGGGGCTACCGGGAACTATGGCTACACCTTC. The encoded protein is CASTLGATGNYGYTF.

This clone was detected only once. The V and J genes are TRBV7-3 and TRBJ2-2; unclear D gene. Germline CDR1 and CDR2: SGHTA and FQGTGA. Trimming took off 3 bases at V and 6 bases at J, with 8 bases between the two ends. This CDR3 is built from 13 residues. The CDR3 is CASSFYSSGELFF. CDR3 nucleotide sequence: TGTGCCAGCAGCTTCTACAGTTCCGGGGAGCTGTTTTTT.

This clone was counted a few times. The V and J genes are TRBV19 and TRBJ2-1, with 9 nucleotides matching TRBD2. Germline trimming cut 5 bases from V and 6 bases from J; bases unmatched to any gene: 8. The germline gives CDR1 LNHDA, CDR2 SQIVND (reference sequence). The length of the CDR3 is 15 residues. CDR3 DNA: TGTGCCAGTAGTTTCGGGACTAGCTACTCCAATGAGCAGTTCTTC. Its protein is CASSFGTSYSNEQFF.

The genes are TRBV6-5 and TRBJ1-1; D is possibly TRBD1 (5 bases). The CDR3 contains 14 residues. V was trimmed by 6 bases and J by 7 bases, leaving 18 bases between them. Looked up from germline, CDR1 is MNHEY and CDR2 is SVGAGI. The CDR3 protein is CASRISESGIEAFF. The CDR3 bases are TGTGCCAGCAGAATATCGGAGTCAGGGATTGAAGCTTTCTTT.

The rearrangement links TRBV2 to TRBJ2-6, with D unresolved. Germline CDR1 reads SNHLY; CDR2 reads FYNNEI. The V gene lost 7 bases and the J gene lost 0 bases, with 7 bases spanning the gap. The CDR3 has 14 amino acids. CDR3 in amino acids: CASTQSSGANVLTF. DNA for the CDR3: TGTGCCAGCACCCAAAGCTCTGGGGCCAACGTCCTGACTTTC.

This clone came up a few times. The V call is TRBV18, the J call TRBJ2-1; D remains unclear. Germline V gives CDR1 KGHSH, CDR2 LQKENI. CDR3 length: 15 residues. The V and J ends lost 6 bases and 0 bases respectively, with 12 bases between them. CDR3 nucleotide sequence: TGTGCCAGCTCCGAGGACCCCGGCTCCTACAATGAGCAGTTCTTC. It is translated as CASSEDPGSYNEQFF.

The CDR3 region is CASSYGGEGYTF. CDR3 coding DNA: TGTGCCAGCAGTTACGGGGGGGAGGGCTACACCTTC. The chain links TRBV6-7 to TRBJ1-2; a weak D match, TRBD1 (5 bases). TRBV6-7 is annotated as an ORF whose role is uncertain. Trimming cost V 2 bases and J 8 bases, with 9 bases left between them. This CDR3 is 12 amino acids long.

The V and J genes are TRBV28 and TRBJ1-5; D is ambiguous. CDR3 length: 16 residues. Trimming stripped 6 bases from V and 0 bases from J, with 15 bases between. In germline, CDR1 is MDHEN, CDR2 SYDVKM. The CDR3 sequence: CASRGMLEYSNQPQHF. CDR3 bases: TGTGCCAGCAGGGGGATGCTGGAGTATAGCAATCAGCCCCAGCATTTT.

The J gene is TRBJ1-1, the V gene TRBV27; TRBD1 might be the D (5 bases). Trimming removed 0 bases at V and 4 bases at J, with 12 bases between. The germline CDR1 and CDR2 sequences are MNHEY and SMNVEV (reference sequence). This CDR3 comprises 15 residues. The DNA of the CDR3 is TGTGCCAGCAGTTTATCTGTGGGGCTGGGCACTGAAGCTTTCTTT. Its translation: CASSLSVGLGTEAFF.

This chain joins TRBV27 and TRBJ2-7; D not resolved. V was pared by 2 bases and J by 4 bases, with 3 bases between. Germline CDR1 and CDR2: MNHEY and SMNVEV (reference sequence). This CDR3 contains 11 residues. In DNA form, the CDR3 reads TGTGCCAGCAGTTTAAGGTACGAGCAGTACTTC. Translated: CASSLRYEQYF.

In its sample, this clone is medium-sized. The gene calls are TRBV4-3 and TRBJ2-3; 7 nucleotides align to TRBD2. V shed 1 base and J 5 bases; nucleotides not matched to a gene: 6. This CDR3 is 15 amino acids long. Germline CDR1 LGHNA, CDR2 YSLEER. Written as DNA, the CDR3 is TGCGCCAGCAGCCAAGGGACTAGTTTAGGAGATACGCAGTATTTT. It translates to CASSQGTSLGDTQYF.

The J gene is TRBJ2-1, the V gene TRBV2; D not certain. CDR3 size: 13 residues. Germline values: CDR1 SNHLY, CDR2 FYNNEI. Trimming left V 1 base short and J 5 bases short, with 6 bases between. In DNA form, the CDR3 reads TGTGCCAGCAGTGAAGAGGTAGACAATGAGCAGTTCTTC. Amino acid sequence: CASSEEVDNEQFF.

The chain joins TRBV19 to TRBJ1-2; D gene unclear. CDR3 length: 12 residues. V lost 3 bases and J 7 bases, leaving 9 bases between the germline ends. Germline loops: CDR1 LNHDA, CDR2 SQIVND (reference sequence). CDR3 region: CASSIGSVGYTF. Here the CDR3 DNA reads TGTGCCAGTAGTATCGGCTCAGTTGGCTACACCTTC.

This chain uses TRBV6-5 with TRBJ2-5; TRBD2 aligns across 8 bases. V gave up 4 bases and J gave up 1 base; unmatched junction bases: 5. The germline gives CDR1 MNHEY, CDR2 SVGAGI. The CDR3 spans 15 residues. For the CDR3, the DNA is TGTGCCAGCAGTTTTAGCGGGGCCCTCCAAGAGACCCAGTACTTC. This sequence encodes CASSFSGALQETQYF.

In DNA, the CDR3 is TGTGCCAGCAGCTTAATCTTCGGGACAGGGGGCTCCTACAATGAGCAGTTCTTC. Translated, it gives CASSLIFGTGGSYNEQFF. The chain combines TRBV11-3 with TRBJ2-1; 11 bases match TRBD1. Losses at the gene ends were 2 bases for V and 0 bases for J; bases not matched to a gene: 6. This CDR3 contains 18 residues. Germline CDR1 and CDR2: SGHNT and YENEEA.

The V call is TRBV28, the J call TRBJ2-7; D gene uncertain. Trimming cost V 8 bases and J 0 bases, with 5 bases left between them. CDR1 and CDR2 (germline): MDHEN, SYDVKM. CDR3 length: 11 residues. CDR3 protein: CASGSSYEQYF. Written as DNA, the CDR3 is TGTGCCAGCGGGTCCTCCTACGAGCAGTACTTC.

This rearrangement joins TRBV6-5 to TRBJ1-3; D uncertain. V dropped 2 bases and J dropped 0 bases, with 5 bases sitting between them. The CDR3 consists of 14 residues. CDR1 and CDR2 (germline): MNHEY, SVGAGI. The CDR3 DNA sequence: TGTGCCAGCAGTTACCGGAGCTCTGGAAACACCATATATTTT. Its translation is CASSYRSSGNTIYF.

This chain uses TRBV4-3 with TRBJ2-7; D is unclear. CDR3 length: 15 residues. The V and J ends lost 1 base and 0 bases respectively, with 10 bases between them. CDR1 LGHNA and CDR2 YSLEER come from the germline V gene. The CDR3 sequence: CASSQGRGSSYEQYF. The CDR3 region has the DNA TGCGCCAGCAGCCAAGGTCGCGGTAGCTCCTACGAGCAGTACTTC.

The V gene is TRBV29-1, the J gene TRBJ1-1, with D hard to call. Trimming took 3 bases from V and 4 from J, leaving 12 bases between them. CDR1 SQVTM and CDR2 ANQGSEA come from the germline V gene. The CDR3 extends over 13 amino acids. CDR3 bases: TGCAGCGTTGATGTGGGAAGAGGCACTGAAGCTTTCTTT. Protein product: CSVDVGRGTEAFF.

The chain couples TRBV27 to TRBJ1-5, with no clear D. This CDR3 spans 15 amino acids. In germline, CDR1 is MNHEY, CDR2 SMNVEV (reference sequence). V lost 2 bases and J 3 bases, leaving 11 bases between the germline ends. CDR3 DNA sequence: TGTGCCAGCAGTTTAGGCACGGGGTCCAATCAGCCCCAGCATTTT. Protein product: CASSLGTGSNQPQHF.